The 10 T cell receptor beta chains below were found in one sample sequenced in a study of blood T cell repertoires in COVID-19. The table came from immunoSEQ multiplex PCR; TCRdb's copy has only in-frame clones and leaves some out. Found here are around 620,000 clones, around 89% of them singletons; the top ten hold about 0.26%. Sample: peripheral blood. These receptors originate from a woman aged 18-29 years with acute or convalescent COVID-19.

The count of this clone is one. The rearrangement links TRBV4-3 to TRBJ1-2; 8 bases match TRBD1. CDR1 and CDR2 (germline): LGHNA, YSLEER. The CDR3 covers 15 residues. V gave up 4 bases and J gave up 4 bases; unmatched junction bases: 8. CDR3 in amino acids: CASSPNIGQGYGYTF. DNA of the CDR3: TGCGCCAGCAGCCCCAACATCGGACAGGGCTATGGCTACACCTTC.

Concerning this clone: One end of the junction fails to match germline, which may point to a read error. The DNA for the CDR3 is TGTGCCAGCAGCCAAGAAGATTGGCGGCGGGGGGCTCGGATCTTC. This sequence encodes CASSQEDWRRGARIF. This sequence joins TRBV3-1 (or the pseudogene TRBV3-2) and TRBJ2-1; 8 positions match TRBD2. Germline loops: CDR1 LGHDT, CDR2 YNNKEL (reference sequence). CDR3 size: 15 residues.

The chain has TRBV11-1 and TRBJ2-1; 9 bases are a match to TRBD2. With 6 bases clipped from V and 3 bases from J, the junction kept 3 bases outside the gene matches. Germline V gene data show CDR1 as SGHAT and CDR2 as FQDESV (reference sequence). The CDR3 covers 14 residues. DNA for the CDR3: TGTGCCAGCAGTCGCGGGGGGGACTACAATGAGCAGTTCTTC. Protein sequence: CASSRGGDYNEQFF.

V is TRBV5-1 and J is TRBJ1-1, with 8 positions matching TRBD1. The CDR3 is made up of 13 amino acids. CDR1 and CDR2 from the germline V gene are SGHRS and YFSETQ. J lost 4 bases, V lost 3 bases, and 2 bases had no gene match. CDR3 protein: CASSSDRVTEAFF. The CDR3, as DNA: TGCGCCAGCAGCTCGGACAGGGTCACTGAAGCTTTCTTT.

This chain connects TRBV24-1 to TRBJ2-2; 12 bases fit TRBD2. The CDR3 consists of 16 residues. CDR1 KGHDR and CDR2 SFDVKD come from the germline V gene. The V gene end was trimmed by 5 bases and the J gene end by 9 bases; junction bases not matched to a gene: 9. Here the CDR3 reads CATSVSGLAGHRELFF. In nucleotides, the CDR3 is TGTGCCACCAGTGTCTCGGGACTAGCGGGCCACCGGGAGCTGTTTTTT.

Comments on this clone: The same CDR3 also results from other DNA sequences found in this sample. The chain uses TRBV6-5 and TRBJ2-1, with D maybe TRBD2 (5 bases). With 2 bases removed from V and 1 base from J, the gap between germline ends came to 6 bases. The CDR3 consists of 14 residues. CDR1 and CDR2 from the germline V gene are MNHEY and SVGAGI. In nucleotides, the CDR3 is TGTGCCAGCAGTTACCGGGGATCCTACAATGAGCAGTTCTTC. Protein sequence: CASSYRGSYNEQFF.

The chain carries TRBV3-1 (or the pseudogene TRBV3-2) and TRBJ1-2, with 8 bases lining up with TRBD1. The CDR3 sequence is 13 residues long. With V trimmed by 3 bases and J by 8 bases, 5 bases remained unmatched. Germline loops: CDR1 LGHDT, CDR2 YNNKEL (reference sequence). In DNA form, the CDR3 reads TGTGCCAGCAGCCAGGGGACAGGATGGGGCTACACCTTC. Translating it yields CASSQGTGWGYTF.

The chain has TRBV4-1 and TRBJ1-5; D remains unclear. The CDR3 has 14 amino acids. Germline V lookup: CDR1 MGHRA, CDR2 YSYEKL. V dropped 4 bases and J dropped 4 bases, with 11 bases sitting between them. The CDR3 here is CASSPLRSNQPQHF. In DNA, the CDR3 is TGCGCCAGCAGCCCGTTACGGTCGAATCAGCCCCAGCATTTT.

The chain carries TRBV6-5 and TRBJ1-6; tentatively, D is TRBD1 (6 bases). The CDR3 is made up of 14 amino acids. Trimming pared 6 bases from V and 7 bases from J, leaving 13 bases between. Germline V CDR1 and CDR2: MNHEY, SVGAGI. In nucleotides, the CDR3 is TGTGCCAGCAGAACAGGGCCCCCAAATTCACCCCTCCACTTT. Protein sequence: CASRTGPPNSPLHF.

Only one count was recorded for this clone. The CDR3: CASTFGGGALYGYTF. The CDR3 DNA sequence: TGTGCCAGCACCTTTGGTGGGGGGGCCTTATATGGCTACACCTTC. This chain joins TRBV5-6 and TRBJ1-2; maybe TRBD1 (6 bases). The V gene's germline CDR1 is SGHDT and CDR2 YYEEEE. V lost 6 bases and J lost 5, with 20 bases in between. This CDR3 region has 15 residues.